This TCR beta chain derives from a study of cytomegalovirus exposure and HLA in healthy donors. PCR used 60 Vbeta primers and 13 Jbeta primers. Here immunoSEQ multiplex PCR was the method, and the copy in TCRdb shows in-frame clones only, minus some. The sample holds 150,000 to 200,000 clones. The CDR3 totals 13 residues. Trimming shortened V by 4 bases and J by 4 bases, and 10 bases separated the two germline ends. Germline CDR1 and CDR2: MGHRA and YSYEKL. This chain connects TRBV4-1 to TRBJ1-2, with D uncertain. The source of this sequence is a woman aged 60-75 years in good health and CMV-seronegative. The sequenced sample was PBMCs. The CDR3 region is CASSLEIGYGYTF. The DNA of the CDR3 is TGCGCCAGCAGCCTGGAGATAGGCTATGGCTACACCTTC.